The present TCR beta chain was sequenced within a study of technical replicates of blood from a handful of donors. Assay used: immunoSEQ multiplex PCR; TCRdb lists only in-frame clones, some missing. The sample yields around 92,000 clones, approximately 96% seen once. CDR1 and CDR2 from the germline V gene are SGHAT and FQDESV (reference sequence). This CDR3 has 15 amino acids. J gave up 8 bases and V 6 bases, and 8 bases lay outside the gene matches. This clonotype originated in a human donor in good health. This chain uses TRBV11-1 with TRBJ1-6; TRBD1 matches 9 bases. The sequenced material came from T cells isolated from PBMCs. CDR3 DNA: TGTGCCAGCAGACTTACAGGGGGCTACGATTCACCCCTCCACTTT. It translates to CASRLTGGYDSPLHF.